A single sample gave rise to the 8 T cell receptor beta chains below, sequenced in a study of persistence of HIV-infected CD4 T cells. Cells were stimulated with CMV-infected fibroblast lysates at roughly 10 ug/mL. CD4+ T cells upregulating both CD40 ligand and CD69 were sorted as responding cells. These TCRs are of unknown antigen specificity. This was the immunoSEQ version 4 assay in survey mode. Assay used: immunoSEQ multiplex PCR; TCRdb lists only in-frame clones, some missing. This table holds about 21,000 clones, 70% to 80% found once. This specimen consisted of CD4+ T cells sorted from PBMCs after approximately 20-hour stimulation, obtained from a patient who received antiretroviral therapy. These receptors were taken from an adult man with HIV who was CMV-seropositive.

The CDR3 loop reads CASSSGGSGNTIYF. The CDR3 coding sequence is TGTGCCAGCAGTTCAGGGGGCTCTGGAAACACCATATATTTT. This sequence joins TRBV28 and TRBJ1-3; TRBD1 matches at 7 bases. The junction had 0 bases not matched to a gene; V was cut back by 4 bases and J by 0 bases. Germline V gives CDR1 MDHEN, CDR2 SYDVKM. The CDR3 totals 14 residues.

The V gene is TRBV2, the J gene TRBJ2-1; D not resolved. This CDR3 comprises 12 residues. The germline V gene encodes CDR1 SNHLY and CDR2 FYNNEI. V lost 6 bases, J lost 7 bases, and 10 bases lay in between. The DNA of the CDR3 is TGTGCCAGCAGCCTTGGAATGAATGAGCAGTTCTTC. Translated, it gives CASSLGMNEQFF.

The chain joins TRBV5-4 to TRBJ1-2; 9 bases line up with TRBD1. CDR3 length equals 16 residues. With 0 bases clipped from V and 8 bases from J, the junction kept 11 bases outside the gene matches. The V gene's germline CDR1 is SGHNT and CDR2 YYREEE (reference sequence). The CDR3 DNA reads as TGTGCCAGCAGCTTGGGAGATCTCAGACAGGGGGGGGGCTACACCTTC. Protein product: CASSLGDLRQGGGYTF.

The chain joins TRBV28 to TRBJ2-3; D is uncertain. CDR1 is MDHEN, CDR2 SYDVKM, per germline. V was shortened by 3 bases and J by 7 bases, with 14 bases between the two germline ends. This CDR3 region has 14 residues. The CDR3 region is CASSLPGRAYTQYF. The CDR3, as DNA: TGTGCCAGCAGTTTGCCAGGACGAGCATATACGCAGTATTTT.

The chain employs TRBV19 and TRBJ2-7; TRBD2 matches 7 bases. The CDR3 loop spans 18 amino acids. The V gene end was trimmed by 3 bases and the J gene end by 0 bases; junction bases not matched to a gene: 14. Germline lookup yields CDR1 LNHDA and CDR2 SQIVND (reference sequence). The CDR3: CASSIKFGRQVSSYEQYF. CDR3 DNA: TGTGCCAGTAGTATTAAATTCGGGAGGCAGGTCTCCTCCTACGAGCAGTACTTC.

This chain's CDR3 is CASSPLRLDEQYF. CDR3 DNA sequence: TGTGCCAGCAGCCCCCTTCGTCTGGACGAGCAGTACTTC. The rearrangement links TRBV28 to TRBJ2-7; D not resolved. Trimming stripped 6 bases from V and 5 bases from J, with 14 bases between. Germline-derived CDR1 and CDR2 are MDHEN and SYDVKM. This CDR3 spans 13 amino acids.

A single count supports this clone. V gene TRBV7-2 combines with J gene TRBJ2-7; D uncertain. Germline values: CDR1 SGHTA, CDR2 FQGNSA. The CDR3 loop spans 13 amino acids. Trimming cost V 3 bases and J 2 bases, with 8 bases left between them. This CDR3 reads CASSFLLPYEQYF. The CDR3 bases are TGTGCCAGCAGCTTTCTACTCCCCTACGAGCAGTACTTC.

The chain joins TRBV6-5 to TRBJ1-4; D might be TRBD1 (5 bases). Between the trimmed V and J ends, which lost 0 bases and 8 bases, there was a span of 16 bases. Germline CDR1 MNHEY, CDR2 SVGAGI. The CDR3 loop spans 16 amino acids. Written as DNA, the CDR3 is TGTGCCAGCAGTTACTCGCTAGGCAGGGTGAGCGAAAAACTGTTTTTT. Amino acid sequence: CASSYSLGRVSEKLFF.